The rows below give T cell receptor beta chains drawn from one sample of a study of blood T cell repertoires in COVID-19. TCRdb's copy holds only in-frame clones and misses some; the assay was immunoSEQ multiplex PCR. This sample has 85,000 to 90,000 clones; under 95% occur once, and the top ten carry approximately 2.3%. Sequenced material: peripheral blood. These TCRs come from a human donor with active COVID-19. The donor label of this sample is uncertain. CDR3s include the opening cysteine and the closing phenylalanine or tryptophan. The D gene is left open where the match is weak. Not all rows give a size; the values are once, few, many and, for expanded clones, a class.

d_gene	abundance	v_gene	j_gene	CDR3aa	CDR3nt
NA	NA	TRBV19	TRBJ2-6	CASSVEYRASGANVLTF	TGTGCCAGTAGTGTAGAATACAGGGCCTCTGGGGCCAACGTCCTGACTTTC
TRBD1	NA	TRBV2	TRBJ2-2	CASYHGQGSNTGELFF	TGTGCCAGCTACCACGGACAGGGATCCAACACCGGGGAGCTGTTTTTT
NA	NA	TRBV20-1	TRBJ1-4	CSATDPPGGNEKLFF	TGCAGTGCTACTGACCCTCCGGGGGGTAATGAAAAACTGTTTTTT
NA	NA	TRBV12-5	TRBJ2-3	CASASGVVADTQYF	TGTGCTAGTGCCTCGGGGGTTGTGGCAGATACGCAGTATTTT
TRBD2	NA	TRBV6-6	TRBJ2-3	CASLWTSGGAPDTQYF	TGTGCCAGCCTTTGGACTAGCGGGGGGGCCCCGGATACGCAGTATTTT
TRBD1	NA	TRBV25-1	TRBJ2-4	CASSGRGAKNIQYF	TGTGCCAGCAGTGGCAGGGGGGCCAAAAACATTCAGTACTTC
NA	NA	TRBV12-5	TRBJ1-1	CASGLYRREDTEAFF	TGTGCTAGTGGTCTTTACAGGAGGGAGGACACTGAAGCTTTCTTT
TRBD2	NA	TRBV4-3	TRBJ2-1	CASSKRGAANEQFF	TGCGCCAGCAGCAAGCGGGGGGCCGCAAATGAGCAGTTCTTC
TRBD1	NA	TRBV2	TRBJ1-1	CASREFKGAGAEAFF	TGTGCCAGCAGGGAGTTCAAGGGGGCAGGGGCTGAAGCTTTCTTT
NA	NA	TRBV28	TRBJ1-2	CASSLPTDGGNYGYTF	TGTGCCAGCAGTTTACCTACGGACGGGGGAAACTATGGCTACACCTTC
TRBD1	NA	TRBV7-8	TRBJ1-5	CASSLGYRGPSGDYSNQPQHF	TGTGCCAGCAGCTTAGGTTACAGGGGGCCCTCGGGGGATTATAGCAATCAGCCCCAGCATTTT
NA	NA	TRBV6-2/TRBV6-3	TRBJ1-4	CASSDPHGIRREKLFF	TGTGCCAGCAGTGATCCTCACGGGATTCGAAGGGAAAAACTGTTTTTT
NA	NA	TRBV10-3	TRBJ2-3	CAIRTSANTDTQYF	TGTGCCATCAGGACCAGCGCGAACACAGATACGCAGTATTTT
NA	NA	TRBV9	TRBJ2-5	CASSVDPQGSPRETQYF	TGTGCCAGCAGCGTCGACCCTCAGGGGAGCCCAAGAGAGACCCAGTACTTC
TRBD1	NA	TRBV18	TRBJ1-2	CASSPGWDRAYGYTF	TGTGCCAGCTCACCAGGTTGGGACAGGGCCTATGGCTACACCTTC
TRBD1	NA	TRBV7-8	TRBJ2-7	CASSFDRGWEQYF	TGTGCCAGCAGCTTCGACAGGGGATGGGAGCAGTACTTC
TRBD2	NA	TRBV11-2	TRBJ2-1	CASSRSGGSYNEQFF	TGTGCCAGCAGCCGTAGCGGGGGCTCCTACAATGAGCAGTTCTTC
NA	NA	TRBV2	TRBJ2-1	CASGESSYNEQFF	TGTGCCAGCGGAGAGAGCTCCTACAATGAGCAGTTCTTC
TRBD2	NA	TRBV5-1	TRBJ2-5	CASSPTGGAIGETQYF	TGCGCCAGCAGCCCGACCGGGGGGGCAATCGGGGAGACCCAGTACTTC
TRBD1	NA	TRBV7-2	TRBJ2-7	CASSFWPGQGTLEQYF	TGTGCCAGCAGCTTTTGGCCGGGACAGGGGACGTTGGAGCAGTACTTC
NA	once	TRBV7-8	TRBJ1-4	CASSLEGRVGEKLFF	TGTGCCAGCAGCTTAGAGGGCAGGGTAGGGGAAAAACTGTTTTTT
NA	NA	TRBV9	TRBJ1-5	CASSVVFWGGAGGRSQHF	TGTGCCAGCAGCGTAGTCTTTTGGGGAGGGGCAGGTGGTCGATCCCAGCATTTT
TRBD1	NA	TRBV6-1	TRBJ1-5	CASSEGGGGSQPQHF	TGTGCCAGCAGTGAAGGAGGAGGGGGCAGTCAGCCCCAGCATTTT
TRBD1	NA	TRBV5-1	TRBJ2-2	CASRGQVNTGELFF	TGCGCCAGCCGGGGACAGGTGAACACCGGGGAGCTGTTTTTT
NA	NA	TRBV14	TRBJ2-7	CASSQVFREQYF	TGTGCCAGCAGCCAAGTGTTCAGGGAGCAGTACTTC
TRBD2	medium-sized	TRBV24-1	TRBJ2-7	CATSEGEGYEQYF	TGTGCCACCAGTGAGGGGGAGGGTTACGAGCAGTACTTC
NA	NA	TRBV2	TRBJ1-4	CASRLGEKLFF	TGTGCCAGCAGACTAGGAGAAAAACTGTTTTTT
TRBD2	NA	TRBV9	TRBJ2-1	CASSVSVAGGGEQFF	TGTGCCAGCAGCGTAAGTGTAGCGGGGGGTGGTGAGCAGTTCTTC
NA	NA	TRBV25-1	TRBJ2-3	CASSEFSGVTDTQYF	TGTGCCAGCAGTGAATTTTCAGGGGTTACAGATACGCAGTATTTT
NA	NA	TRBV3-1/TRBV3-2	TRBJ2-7	CASSQGRTPHYEQYF	TGTGCCAGCAGCCAAGGAAGGACACCTCACTACGAGCAGTACTTC
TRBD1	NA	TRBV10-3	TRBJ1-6	CAISEGDRGSYNSPLHF	TGTGCCATCAGTGAGGGGGACAGGGGATCCTATAATTCACCCCTCCACTTT
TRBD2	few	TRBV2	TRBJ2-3	CASSLLLADTQYF	TGTGCCAGCAGTCTATTACTAGCGGATACGCAGTATTTT
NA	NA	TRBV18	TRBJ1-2	CASSPMDTSYGYTF	TGTGCCAGCTCCCCCATGGACACCTCATATGGCTACACCTTC
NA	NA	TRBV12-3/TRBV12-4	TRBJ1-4	CASSSVEKLFF	TGTGCCAGCAGTTCGGTGGAAAAACTGTTTTTT
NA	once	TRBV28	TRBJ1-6	CASLRVLGSPLHF	TGTGCCAGCCTCAGGGTTTTGGGTTCACCCCTCCACTTT
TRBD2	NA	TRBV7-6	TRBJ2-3	CASSLGLAYTDTQYF	TGTGCCAGCAGCTTGGGACTAGCGTACACAGATACGCAGTATTTT
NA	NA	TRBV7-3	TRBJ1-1	CASSSLSAGNTEAFF	TGTGCCAGCAGCTCGCTCTCAGCGGGGAACACTGAAGCTTTCTTT
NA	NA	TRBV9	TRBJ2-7	CASSPQGGGGHLLYEQYF	TGTGCCAGCAGCCCCCAGGGCGGAGGGGGCCACCTTTTATACGAGCAGTACTTC
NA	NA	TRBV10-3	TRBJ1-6	CAISESKQFSPLHF	TGTGCCATCAGTGAGTCGAAACAGTTTTCACCCCTCCACTTT
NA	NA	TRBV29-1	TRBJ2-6	CSVETLSGSGANVLTF	TGCAGCGTTGAAACCCTCTCAGGGTCTGGGGCCAACGTCCTGACTTTC
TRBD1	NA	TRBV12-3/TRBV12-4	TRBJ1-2	CASRAQGLDGYTF	TGTGCCAGCAGAGCACAGGGGCTGGATGGCTACACCTTC
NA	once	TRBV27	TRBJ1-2	CASSALENIPYGYTF	TGTGCCAGCAGTGCCCTGGAGAATATTCCATATGGCTACACCTTC
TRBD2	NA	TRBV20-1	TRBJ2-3	CSASMLAGGGTDTQYF	TGCAGTGCTAGTATGCTAGCGGGGGGCGGCACAGATACGCAGTATTTT
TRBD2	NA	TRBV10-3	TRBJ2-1	CAISEGREDYNEQFF	TGTGCCATCAGTGAGGGGCGGGAGGACTACAATGAGCAGTTCTTC
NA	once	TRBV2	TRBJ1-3	CASGKERTSGNTIYF	TGTGCCAGCGGCAAGGAGCGGACCTCTGGAAACACCATATATTTT
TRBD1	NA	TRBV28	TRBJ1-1	CASSTPGQPNTEAFF	TGTGCCAGCAGTACCCCGGGACAGCCGAACACTGAAGCTTTCTTT
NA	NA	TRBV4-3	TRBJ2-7	CASSQVQRGGEQYF	TGCGCCAGCAGCCAAGTTCAGAGAGGAGGCGAGCAGTACTTC
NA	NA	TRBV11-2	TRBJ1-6	CASSLDFRGRSPLHF	TGTGCCAGCAGCTTAGATTTCAGGGGTAGGTCACCCCTCCACTTT
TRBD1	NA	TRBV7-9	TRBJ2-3	CASSPQGALRDTQYF	TGTGCCAGCAGCCCACAGGGGGCTTTGAGAGATACGCAGTATTTT
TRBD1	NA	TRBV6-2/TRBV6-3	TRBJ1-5	CASSKTGFVWPQHF	TGTGCCAGCAGTAAGACAGGGTTCGTGTGGCCCCAGCATTTT
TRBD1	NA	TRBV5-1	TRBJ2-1	CASSILGQGGYNEQFF	TGCGCCAGCAGCATCCTTGGACAGGGAGGTTACAATGAGCAGTTCTTC
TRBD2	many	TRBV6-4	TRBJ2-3	CASSDQTSGHTDTQYF	TGTGCCAGCAGTGACCAGACTAGCGGGCACACAGATACGCAGTATTTT
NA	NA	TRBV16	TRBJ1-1	CASSGGGGTEAFF	TGTGCCAGCTCCGGGGGGGGTGGCACTGAAGCTTTCTTT